These 20 T cell receptor beta chains were all obtained from the same sample, sequenced in a study of blood T cell repertoires in COVID-19. Profiled with immunoSEQ multiplex PCR; TCRdb holds only in-frame clones, not every one. Among roughly 400,000 clones listed, about 88% were seen once. The sample comprised PBMCs or T cells enriched from blood (not recorded which). Receptors originate from a woman aged 18-29 years who had been exposed to COVID-19.

The chain joins TRBV29-1 to TRBJ2-7, with 7 nucleotides matching TRBD1. This CDR3 region has 13 residues. Germline lookup yields CDR1 SQVTM and CDR2 ANQGSEA. V dropped 5 bases and J dropped 2; count of bases not matched to a gene: 6. The CDR3 DNA sequence: TGCAGCGTTTCACAGGGGAAGGCCTACGAGCAGTACTTC. It codes for CSVSQGKAYEQYF.

This clone has only a few counts. This chain connects TRBV15 to TRBJ2-7, with 8 bases lining up with TRBD1. CDR1 is LNHNV, CDR2 YYDKDF, per germline (reference sequence). There are 18 residues in the CDR3. With 0 bases clipped from V and 4 bases from J, the junction kept 14 bases outside the gene matches. This CDR3 reads CATSRDLEPDRDSYEQYF. The CDR3 nucleotides read TGTGCCACCAGCAGAGACCTAGAGCCGGACAGGGATTCATACGAGCAGTACTTC.

V gene TRBV3-1 (or the pseudogene TRBV3-2) combines with J gene TRBJ1-3; D possibly corresponds to TRBD1 (6 bases). The length of the CDR3 is 15 residues. V was shortened by 3 bases and J by 0 bases, with 9 bases between the two germline ends. Per germline, CDR1 LGHDT and CDR2 YNNKEL (reference sequence). CDR3 sequence: CASSQARGSGNTIYF. For the CDR3, the DNA is TGTGCCAGCAGCCAGGCCAGGGGCTCTGGAAACACCATATATTTT.

The chain links TRBV9 to TRBJ2-3; 7 positions match TRBD1. This CDR3 region has 16 residues. The V and J ends lost 4 bases and 3 bases, in that order; junction bases with no gene match: 11. Germline CDR1 and CDR2: SGDLS and YYNGEE. The CDR3 is CASSPRLDRTTDTQYF. The DNA for the CDR3 is TGTGCCAGCAGCCCGAGGCTGGACAGGACGACAGATACGCAGTATTTT.

J is TRBJ2-1 and V is TRBV29-1; 10 nucleotides match TRBD2. The CDR3 contains 14 residues. With V trimmed by 5 bases and J by 3 bases, 4 bases remained unmatched. CDR1 is SQVTM, CDR2 ANQGSEA, per germline. In DNA form, the CDR3 reads TGCAGCGTTAAGCGGGAGGGCCGCTACAATGAGCAGTTCTTC. Amino acids: CSVKREGRYNEQFF.

The gene calls are TRBV30 and TRBJ1-1, with D possibly TRBD1 on 5 matching bases. Trimming left V 3 bases short and J 1 base short, with 12 bases between. CDR1 is GTSNPN, CDR2 SVGIG, per germline (reference sequence). This CDR3 has 14 residues. Here the CDR3 DNA reads TGTGCCTGGAGACTCCGGGGGGGGAACACTGAAGCTTTCTTT. Amino acids: CAWRLRGGNTEAFF.

The rearrangement uses TRBV9 and TRBJ2-7; D perhaps matches TRBD2 (5 bases). The germline gives CDR1 SGDLS, CDR2 YYNGEE. The CDR3 is made up of 13 amino acids. With 1 base removed from V and 3 bases from J, the gap between germline ends came to 8 bases. CDR3 sequence reads: CASSVPGGYEQYF. CDR3 bases: TGTGCCAGCAGCGTACCCGGAGGCTACGAGCAGTACTTC.

V gene TRBV4-2 combines with J gene TRBJ2-7, with D perhaps TRBD2 (7 bases). Trimming removed 0 bases from V and 1 base from J, with 13 bases in between. Per germline, CDR1 LGHNA and CDR2 YNFKEQ. The CDR3 loop spans 16 amino acids. For the CDR3, the DNA is TGTGCCAGCAGCCAAGAAGTGGGGGGGCCGTCCTACGAGCAGTACTTC. Protein product: CASSQEVGGPSYEQYF.

The gene calls are TRBV7-9 and TRBJ2-3; no clear D gene. Trimming pared 3 bases from V and 5 bases from J, leaving 6 bases between. This CDR3 has 12 amino acids. Germline loops: CDR1 SEHNR, CDR2 FQNEAQ (reference sequence). CDR3 in DNA: TGTGCCAGCAGCTTCCAGCGAGATACGCAGTATTTT. The encoded protein is CASSFQRDTQYF.

J is TRBJ1-1 and V is TRBV13; D uncertain. CDR3 length equals 12 residues. The V end was cut by 3 bases, the J end by 6 bases, with 8 bases between. Germline CDR1 is PRHDT and CDR2 is FYEKMQ (reference sequence). The CDR3 sequence is CASSFSSAEAFF. Written as DNA, the CDR3 is TGTGCCAGCAGCTTTAGCAGCGCTGAAGCTTTCTTT.

The CDR3 loop is CASSLGPDTQYF. The CDR3 DNA reads TGTGCCAGCAGCTTAGGGCCGGATACGCAGTATTTT. V gene TRBV11-2 combines with J gene TRBJ2-3; D is ambiguous. CDR1 is SGHAT, CDR2 FQNNGV, per germline. V was clipped by 1 base and J by 6 bases, with 5 bases between them. This CDR3 is built from 12 residues.

A word on this clone: Distinct nucleotide sequences in the sample also encode this CDR3. The chain combines TRBV6-5 with TRBJ1-5, with 8 bases aligning to TRBD1. J lost 1 base, V lost 6 bases, and 5 bases had no gene match. Germline V gene data show CDR1 as MNHEY and CDR2 as SVGAGI. This CDR3 has 15 amino acids. In nucleotides, the CDR3 is TGTGCCAGCAGCTCCGACAGGGGCAGCAATCAGCCCCAGCATTTT. It translates to CASSSDRGSNQPQHF.

This sequence joins TRBV7-2 and TRBJ2-3, with 13 bases lining up with TRBD2. This CDR3 spans 15 amino acids. Unmatched junction bases numbered 4, after V lost 5 bases and J lost 5 bases. In germline, CDR1 is SGHTA, CDR2 FQGNSA. The DNA of the CDR3 is TGTGCCAGCAGCGGACTAGCGGGAGTTATAGATACGCAGTATTTT. This gives the protein CASSGLAGVIDTQYF.

This clone has just a few counts. The chain couples TRBV19 to TRBJ2-2; 9 bases fit TRBD2. The CDR3 is made up of 16 amino acids. V shed 4 bases, J shed 8 bases, and the junction held 11 bases outside the gene matches. CDR1 is LNHDA and CDR2 is SQIVND in the germline V gene (reference sequence). The CDR3 DNA follows: TGTGCCAGTAGTAGTTCCAGCGGGAGGAGATTAGGGGAGCTGTTTTTT. This sequence encodes CASSSSSGRRLGELFF.

The CDR3: CASSDFKHLSNTGELFF. In nucleotides, the CDR3 is TGTGCCAGCTCCGACTTCAAACACCTCTCGAACACCGGGGAGCTGTTTTTT. This chain links TRBV18 with TRBJ2-2; D is undetermined. This CDR3 is 17 amino acids long. CDR1 and CDR2 from the germline V gene are KGHSH and LQKENI. Trimming removed 6 bases from V and 0 bases from J, with 17 bases in between.

The sample holds a few counts of this clone. The chain employs TRBV29-1 and TRBJ1-3; 7 bases align to TRBD1. The J segment lost 4 bases and the V segment lost 3 bases, leaving 3 bases of the junction unmatched. Looked up from germline, CDR1 is SQVTM and CDR2 is ANQGSEA. The CDR3 is made up of 13 amino acids. CDR3 nucleotide sequence: TGCAGCGTTGAGGGACAGTTAGGAAACACCATATATTTT. Its protein product is CSVEGQLGNTIYF.

V usage is TRBV12-3 or TRBV12-4 and J usage is TRBJ1-2, with no clear D. With 5 bases removed from V and 6 bases from J, the gap between germline ends came to 13 bases. The length of the CDR3 is 13 residues. The CDR3 here is CASSASTSHGYTF. Here the CDR3 DNA reads TGTGCCAGCAGTGCCTCAACATCTCATGGCTACACCTTC.

V and J are TRBV7-9 and TRBJ2-7, with 10 bases fitting TRBD2. With 5 bases clipped from V and 2 bases from J, the junction kept 6 bases outside the gene matches. Germline lookup yields CDR1 SEHNR and CDR2 FQNEAQ (reference sequence). The CDR3 is 15 residues long. This CDR3 is CASSLGLAEPYEQYF. The CDR3 DNA is TGTGCCAGCAGCCTAGGACTAGCGGAGCCCTACGAGCAGTACTTC. Complete variable domain (other parts from reference TRBV7-9 and TRBJ2-7): DTGVSQNPRHKITKRGQNVTFRCDPISEHNRLYWYRQTLGQGPEFLTYFQNEAQLEKSRLLSDRFSAERPKGSFSTLEIQRTEQGDSAMYLCASSLGLAEPYEQYFGPGTRLTVT.

The V and J genes are TRBV7-8 and TRBJ2-7; 9 positions match TRBD1. The V segment lost 4 bases and the J segment 1 base; nucleotides outside the gene matches: 5. The CDR3 loop spans 15 amino acids. Germline V CDR1 and CDR2: SGHVS, FQNEAQ. The CDR3 reads CASSSQGALSYEQYF. The DNA for the CDR3 is TGTGCCAGCAGCTCACAGGGGGCCCTATCCTACGAGCAGTACTTC.

The chain couples TRBV6-4 to TRBJ1-2; 8 bases line up with TRBD1. There are 14 residues in the CDR3. J lost 6 bases, V lost 6 bases, and 9 bases had no gene match. The germline V gene has CDR1 MRHNA and CDR2 SNTAGT. The CDR3 protein is CASSNQGARNGYTF. The CDR3 coding sequence is TGTGCCAGCAGCAATCAGGGGGCGCGGAATGGCTACACCTTC.